This T cell receptor (beta chain) was obtained from a study of vaccination and CD4 T cells after COVID-19. This clonotype was recorded once. Its specificity is unknown. The study sequenced cultured CD4+ T cell DNA using the Oncomine TCR Beta short-read assay. TCRdb redid the calling of the PCR reads with MiXCR, one entry per CDR3 protein. The table shows about 15,000 distinct CDR3 sequences, with 50% to 75% occurring only once. Germline V gene lookup returns CDR1 SGHNT and CDR2 YYREEE (reference sequence). This CDR3 has 13 residues. Trimming shortened V by 4 bases and J by 5 bases, and 7 bases separated the two germline ends. Sample treatment: roughly ten-day PBMC culture with coronavirus spike peptide pools or control peptides (ViraFEST assay).

Source material: CD4+ T cells from blood, cultured in vitro. The sequence came from a human donor who had recovered from COVID-19. The chain carries TRBV5-4 and TRBJ1-6; D is possibly TRBD1 (5 bases). CDR3 sequence (DNA): TGTGCCAGCAGCGCACAGGATAATTCACCCCTCCACTTT. It is translated as CASSAQDNSPLHF. Complete variable domain (other parts from reference TRBV5-4 and TRBJ1-6): ETGVTQSPTHLIKTRGQQVTLRCSSQSGHNTVSWYQQALGQGPQFIFQYYREEENGRGNFPPRFSGLQFPNYSSELNVNALELDDSALYLCASSAQDNSPLHFGNGTRLTVT.